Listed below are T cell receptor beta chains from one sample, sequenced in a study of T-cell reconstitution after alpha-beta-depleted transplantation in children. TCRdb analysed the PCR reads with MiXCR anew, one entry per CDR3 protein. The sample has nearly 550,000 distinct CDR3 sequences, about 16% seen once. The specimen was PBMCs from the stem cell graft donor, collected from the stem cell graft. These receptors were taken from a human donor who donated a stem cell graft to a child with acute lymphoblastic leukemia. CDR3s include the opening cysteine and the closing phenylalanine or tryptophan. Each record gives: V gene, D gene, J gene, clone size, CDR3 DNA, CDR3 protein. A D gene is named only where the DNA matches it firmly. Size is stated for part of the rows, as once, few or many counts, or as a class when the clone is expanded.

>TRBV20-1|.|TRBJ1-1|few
TGCAGTGCTTCTAGCATGAACACTGAAGCTTTCTTT
CSASSMNTEAFF
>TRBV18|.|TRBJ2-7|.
TGTGCCAGCTCACCGACACAGGGTATCTCCTACGAGCAGTACTTC
CASSPTQGISYEQYF
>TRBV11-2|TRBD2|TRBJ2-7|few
TGTGCCAGCAGCTTAGGATGGACTAGCGCGAGGGGCTCCTACGAGCAGTACTTC
CASSLGWTSARGSYEQYF
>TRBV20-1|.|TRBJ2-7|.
TGCAGTGCTAGAGCCCACTGGGGAAATTACGAGCAGTACTTC
CSARAHWGNYEQYF
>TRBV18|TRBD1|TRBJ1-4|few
TGTGCCAGCTCAACCGGACAGGGTATTAATGAAAAACTGTTTTTT
CASSTGQGINEKLFF
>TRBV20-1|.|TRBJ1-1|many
TGCAGTGCTAGTTCCCCCAGGGCGCCGAACACTGAAGCTTTCTTT
CSASSPRAPNTEAFF
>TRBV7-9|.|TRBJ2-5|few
TGTGCCAGCAGCTTAGCGGGAGGTGGCCAAGAGACCCAGTACTTC
CASSLAGGGQETQYF
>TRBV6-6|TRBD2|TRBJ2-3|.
TGTGCCAGCCGACTAGCGGGAACCACAGATACGCAGTATTTT
CASRLAGTTDTQYF
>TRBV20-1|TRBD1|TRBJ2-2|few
TGCAGTGCTCCGGGACAGGGACCCGGGGAGCTGTTTTTT
CSAPGQGPGELFF
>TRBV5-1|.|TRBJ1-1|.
TGCGCCAGCAGCTTGGAGGGGACGAGGAACACTGAAGCTTTCTTT
CASSLEGTRNTEAFF
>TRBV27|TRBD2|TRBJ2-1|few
TGTGCCAGCAGTCCCGGGACTAGCGGGGCGGATGAGCAGTTCTTC
CASSPGTSGADEQFF
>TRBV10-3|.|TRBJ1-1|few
TGTGCCATCAGTGAGCGGGGGGCCCTGAACACTGAAGCTTTCTTT
CAISERGALNTEAFF
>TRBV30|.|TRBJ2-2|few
TGTGCCTCCCGGCGAGGCTCGGGGCTGAACACCGGGGAGCTGTTTTTT
CASRRGSGLNTGELFF
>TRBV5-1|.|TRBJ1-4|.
TGCGCCAGCAGCTTGGAATCCGGCGGGTTGTTCGGAAAACTGTTTTTT
CASSLESGGLFGKLFF
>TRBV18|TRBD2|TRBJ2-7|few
TGTGCCAGCTCAGACGGGGGGAATACCTACGAGCAGTACTTC
CASSDGGNTYEQYF
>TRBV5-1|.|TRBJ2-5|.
TGCGCCAGCAGGGTAAATCAAGAGACCCAGTACTTC
CASRVNQETQYF
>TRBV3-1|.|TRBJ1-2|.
TGTGCCAGCAGCCAGGGGGCCTCCCCCTATGGCTACACCTTC
CASSQGASPYGYTF
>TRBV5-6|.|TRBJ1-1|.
TGTGCCAGCAGCTTTGTTGCGGTGGGCGCTGAAGCTTTCTTT
CASSFVAVGAEAFF
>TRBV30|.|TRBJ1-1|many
TGTGCCTGGAGTGCCATGCTCAGGACAGCGGCCCTTGAAGCTTTCTTT
CAWSAMLRTAALEAFF
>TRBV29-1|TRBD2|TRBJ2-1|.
TGCAGCGTTGATTCTTCTAGCGGGGCCTACAATGAGCAGTTCTTC
CSVDSSSGAYNEQFF
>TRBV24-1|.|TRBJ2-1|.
TGTGCCACCAGTGACCGAACCGGGACCCAGTACAATGAGCAGTTCTTC
CATSDRTGTQYNEQFF
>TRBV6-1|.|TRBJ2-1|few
TGTGCCAGCAGTGAAGCGCCCCTAGAAGGGAATGAGCAGTTCTTC
CASSEAPLEGNEQFF
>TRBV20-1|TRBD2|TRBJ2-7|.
TGCAGTGCTAGAGGACTAGCGGGACTCTCCTACGAGCAGTACTTC
CSARGLAGLSYEQYF
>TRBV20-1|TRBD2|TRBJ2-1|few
TGCAGTGCTAGAGGCCTGGGGGGGAGGTACAATGAGCAGTTCTTC
CSARGLGGRYNEQFF
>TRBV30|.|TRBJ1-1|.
TGTGCCTGGACAAGACAGGAGGGGACTGAAGCTTTCTTT
CAWTRQEGTEAFF
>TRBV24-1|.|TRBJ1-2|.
TGTGCCACCAGTGAGGGCCCAGGGACCTATGGCTACACCTTC
CATSEGPGTYGYTF